The 24 T cell receptor beta chains below come from one sample, sequenced in a study of Ad26.COV2.S vaccination and SARS-CoV-2 variants. TCRdb's table, derived via immunoSEQ multiplex PCR, lists solely in-frame clones and lacks some. The sample includes about 280,000 clones, 87% of them seen just once. The sample's treatment: roughly 19 received Ad26.COV2.S at low or high dose, single or two shots; 5 received placebo; per-sample allocation not given. Day 63 after the first injection of vaccine or placebo was the sampling time. Sequences were derived from peripheral blood, sampled in a trial of Ad26.COV2.S vaccine versus placebo. The receptor source for this set is a person aged 18-65 years who received the Ad26.COV2.S COVID-19 vaccine or a placebo.

This clone was picked up a small number of times. CDR3 in amino acids: CASSLKWGTSGNTIYF. The CDR3 region has the DNA TGTGCCAGCAGCCTGAAGTGGGGGACCTCTGGAAACACCATATATTTT. The V and J genes are TRBV3-1 (or the pseudogene TRBV3-2) and TRBJ1-3, with a tentative D call TRBD1 (5 bases). The ends were cut back, 4 bases at V and 0 bases at J, with 13 bases in the middle. The CDR3 spans 16 residues. The germline V gene encodes CDR1 LGHDT and CDR2 YNNKEL (reference sequence).

The chain has TRBV10-2 and TRBJ2-5; TRBD2 aligns across 9 bases. CDR1 is WSHSY and CDR2 is SAAADI in the germline V gene. There are 15 residues in the CDR3. V shed 5 bases, J shed 4 bases, and the junction held 8 bases outside the gene matches. CDR3 sequence: CASSKASGNAETQYF. CDR3 DNA sequence: TGCGCCAGCAGTAAGGCTAGCGGGAACGCAGAGACCCAGTACTTC.

The V gene is TRBV19, the J gene TRBJ2-7; D remains unclear. Looked up from germline, CDR1 is LNHDA and CDR2 is SQIVND (reference sequence). Trimming stripped 3 bases from V and 0 bases from J, with 6 bases between. This CDR3 has 13 amino acids. The CDR3 reads CASSMWGSYEQYF. The CDR3, as DNA: TGTGCCAGTAGTATGTGGGGCTCCTACGAGCAGTACTTC.

This clone was counted only a few times. In DNA form, the CDR3 reads TGTGCCATCAGTGGGACAGGAATTTACACAGATACGCAGTATTTT. This sequence encodes CAISGTGIYTDTQYF. This chain joins TRBV10-3 and TRBJ2-3; 7 bases agree with TRBD1. In germline, CDR1 is ENHRY, CDR2 SYGVKD. The J segment lost 2 bases and the V segment lost 4 bases, leaving 6 bases of the junction unmatched. The CDR3 has 15 residues.

Here the CDR3 DNA reads TGTGCCAGCAGTCCTTTTACTCCCTCTGAAGCTTTCTTT. It encodes CASSPFTPSEAFF. The gene calls are TRBV12-3 or TRBV12-4 and TRBJ1-1; D not resolved. The ends were cut back, 5 bases at V and 6 bases at J, with 13 bases in the middle. This CDR3 contains 13 residues.

V is TRBV5-1 and J is TRBJ2-7; D is undetermined. Looked up from germline, CDR1 is SGHRS and CDR2 is YFSETQ. The CDR3 has 15 residues. The V end lost 4 bases, the J end lost 1 base, and 15 bases lay between the germline ends. Written as DNA, the CDR3 is TGCGCCAGCAGCCGCGAATACTCCCCTTCCTACGAGCAGTACTTC. Translated: CASSREYSPSYEQYF.

The chain employs TRBV7-9 and TRBJ2-5, with TRBD1 as a possible D gene (5 bases). Deletions cut 11 bases from V and 1 base from J, with 14 bases between. Germline values: CDR1 SEHNR, CDR2 FQNEAQ (reference sequence). This CDR3 has 13 residues. The CDR3 coding sequence is TGTGCCGGGGCCCAAAGGGCCCAAGAGACCCAGTACTTC. Encoded protein: CAGAQRAQETQYF.

The chain joins TRBV30 to TRBJ2-7; D ambiguous. Trimming took off 2 bases at V and 1 base at J, with 6 bases between the two ends. Germline V gives CDR1 GTSNPN, CDR2 SVGIG (reference sequence). CDR3 length: 12 amino acids. CDR3 sequence: CAWSPGSYEQYF. As DNA, the CDR3 is TGTGCCTGGAGTCCAGGTTCCTACGAGCAGTACTTC.

This clone showed up just once. The chain recombines TRBV6-2 or TRBV6-3 with TRBJ1-2, with TRBD1 matching 7 bases. Trimming removed 2 bases from V and 2 bases from J; junction bases left unmatched: 5. Looked up from germline, CDR1 is MNHEY and CDR2 is SVGEGT. CDR3 length: 15 residues. DNA of the CDR3: TGTGCCAGCAGTTACCACGAACAGGGGAACTATGGCTACACCTTC. It specifies CASSYHEQGNYGYTF.

V gene TRBV30 combines with J gene TRBJ1-5, with D hard to call. V was pared by 1 base and J by 0 bases, with 7 bases between. CDR3 length: 14 residues. CDR1 GTSNPN and CDR2 SVGIG come from the germline V gene (reference sequence). The CDR3 coding sequence is TGTGCCTGGAGTGAGGGATATAGCAATCAGCCCCAGCATTTT. Its translation is CAWSEGYSNQPQHF. Looking up the rest from reference TRBV30 and TRBJ1-5 gives the full variable domain: SQTIHQWPATLVQPVGSPLSLECTVEGTSNPNLYWYRQAAGRGLQLLFYSVGIGQISSEVPQNLSASRPQDRQFILSSKKLLLSDSGFYLCAWSEGYSNQPQHFGDGTRLSIL.

This sequence joins TRBV18 and TRBJ2-7; 9 bases map to TRBD1. V shed 4 bases and J 3 bases; nucleotides not matched to a gene: 1. Germline V lookup: CDR1 KGHSH, CDR2 LQKENI. This CDR3 comprises 13 residues. CDR3 nucleotides: TGTGCCAGCTCACGGGACAGGGACTACGAGCAGTACTTC. Protein sequence: CASSRDRDYEQYF.

This chain joins TRBV3-1 (or the pseudogene TRBV3-2) and TRBJ2-7; 8 bases agree with TRBD2. Germline trimming cut 1 base from V and 1 base from J; bases unmatched to any gene: 3. Per the germline V gene, CDR1 is LGHDT and CDR2 is YNNKEL (reference sequence). This CDR3 is 15 amino acids long. CDR3 residues: CASSQGTSGSYEQYF. The CDR3 bases are TGTGCCAGCAGCCAAGGTACTAGCGGATCCTACGAGCAGTACTTC.

This sequence joins TRBV5-1 and TRBJ2-1, with 8 bases that match TRBD2. The germline V gene has CDR1 SGHRS and CDR2 YFSETQ. The CDR3 has 16 amino acids. V shed 0 bases and J 4 bases; nucleotides not matched to a gene: 6. CDR3 bases: TGCGCCAGCAGCTTGGATGGGGCTAGCGGGTACAATGAGCAGTTCTTC. Its protein product is CASSLDGASGYNEQFF.

The V call is TRBV9, the J call TRBJ2-5; the match to TRBD2 covers 12 bases. The germline gives CDR1 SGDLS, CDR2 YYNGEE. V lost 4 bases, J lost 5 bases, and 9 bases stayed unmatched. The CDR3 contains 16 residues. The CDR3 region is CASSQGLAGGGETQYF. CDR3 sequence (DNA): TGTGCCAGCAGCCAGGGGCTAGCGGGAGGGGGGGAGACCCAGTACTTC.

The chain is built from TRBV5-1 and TRBJ2-7; perhaps TRBD1 as D (6 bases). V lost 1 base and J 6 bases, leaving 11 bases between the germline ends. CDR1 SGHRS and CDR2 YFSETQ come from the germline V gene. The CDR3 contains 13 residues. CDR3 region: CASSLSQGPEQYF. In DNA, the CDR3 is TGCGCCAGCAGCTTGTCACAGGGCCCCGAGCAGTACTTC.

The chain recombines TRBV29-1 with TRBJ1-3; TRBD1 might be the D (5 bases). CDR1 and CDR2 from the germline V gene are SQVTM and ANQGSEA. CDR3 length equals 14 residues. Trimming removed 5 bases at V and 4 bases at J, with 15 bases between. The CDR3: CSVSPAGTGNTIYF. CDR3 nucleotides: TGCAGCGTTAGCCCCGCAGGGACGGGAAACACCATATATTTT. Filled out from reference TRBV29-1 and TRBJ1-3, the complete variable domain reads SAVISQKPSRDICQRGTSLTIQCQVDSQVTMMFWYRQQPGQSLTLIATANQGSEATYESGFVIDKFPISRPNLTFSTLTVSNMSPEDSSIYLCSVSPAGTGNTIYFGEGSWLTVV.

V is TRBV6-2 or TRBV6-3 and J is TRBJ1-5; TRBD1 agrees at 8 bases. Per the germline V gene, CDR1 is MNHEY and CDR2 is SVGEGT. The V segment lost 7 bases and the J segment 5 bases; nucleotides outside the gene matches: 16. CDR3 length: 17 amino acids. The CDR3 spells CASNPGGATRLYQPQHF. DNA for the CDR3: TGTGCCAGCAACCCAGGGGGCGCGACCCGATTATATCAGCCCCAGCATTTT.

The chain is built from TRBV3-1 (or the pseudogene TRBV3-2) and TRBJ1-2; the D is unclear. From germline, CDR1 is LGHDT and CDR2 YNNKEL (reference sequence). This CDR3 has 13 residues. Trimming took 4 bases from V and 7 from J, leaving 13 bases between them. The DNA for the CDR3 is TGTGCCAGCAGCCGGAACCCGGGAGGTGGCTACACCTTC. Its protein product is CASSRNPGGGYTF.

The gene calls are TRBV4-1 and TRBJ1-2; TRBD1 is a possible D gene (6 bases). The CDR3 has 16 amino acids. V was clipped by 0 bases and J by 4 bases, with 15 bases between them. Germline V gives CDR1 MGHRA, CDR2 YSYEKL. CDR3: CASSQDQGTGVYGYTF. CDR3 in DNA: TGCGCCAGCAGCCAAGATCAGGGGACGGGCGTCTATGGCTACACCTTC.

The chain links TRBV6-2 or TRBV6-3 to TRBJ2-1; either TRBD1 or TRBD2 may fit D (5 bases each). The CDR3 sequence is 16 residues long. The ends were cut back, 5 bases at V and 12 bases at J, with 26 bases in the middle. Germline assignment: CDR1 MNHEY and CDR2 SVGEGT. In DNA form, the CDR3 reads TGTGCCAGCAGTGAGCCTCGGGGCAAAGCAATAGAGGGGCAGTTCTTC. It codes for CASSEPRGKAIEGQFF.

In its sample, this clone was seen a few times. The chain is built from TRBV9 and TRBJ2-2, with 9 nucleotides matching TRBD2. Germline V CDR1 and CDR2: SGDLS, YYNGEE. V lost 0 bases, J lost 3 bases, and 3 bases stayed unmatched. The CDR3 extends over 16 amino acids. The CDR3 spells CASSVDVAGDTGELFF. The CDR3, as DNA: TGTGCCAGCAGCGTAGATGTAGCGGGGGACACCGGGGAGCTGTTTTTT.

The chain joins TRBV6-5 to TRBJ1-2; D ambiguous. Germline V gene lookup returns CDR1 MNHEY and CDR2 SVGAGI. The CDR3 has 13 amino acids. V dropped 6 bases and J dropped 2 bases, with 10 bases sitting between them. DNA of the CDR3: TGTGCCAGCAGCATGACGGTAAACTATGGCTACACCTTC. Amino acids: CASSMTVNYGYTF.

The chain uses TRBV16 and TRBJ2-2, with TRBD2 matching over 8 bases. The germline gives CDR1 KGHSY, CDR2 FQNENV. CDR3 size: 15 residues. Trimming cost V 4 bases and J 4 bases; bases outside gene matches: 5. The CDR3 nucleotides are TGTGCCAGCAGCCCACTAGCGGAGGGCACCGGGGAGCTGTTTTTT. This gives the protein CASSPLAEGTGELFF.

The chain couples TRBV2 to TRBJ2-7, with TRBD1 matching 8 bases. The CDR3 sequence is 14 residues long. The germline CDR1 and CDR2 sequences are SNHLY and FYNNEI. Unmatched junction bases numbered 7, after V lost 7 bases and J lost 2 bases. The CDR3, as DNA: TGTGCCAGCAAGGAGCAGGGGGCCACCTACGAGCAGTACTTC. This codes for CASKEQGATYEQYF.